This TCR beta chain was recovered during a study of T cell responses to AZD1222 COVID-19 vaccine. V shed 4 bases and J 4 bases; nucleotides not matched to a gene: 3. This CDR3 spans 13 amino acids. Per the germline V gene, CDR1 is SQVTM and CDR2 is ANQGSEA. Notes on the study in general: Most donors were white British, females outnumbered males, and clonal diversity was possibly underestimated. Repertoires were collected only later (after the peak T cell response had occurred). The study found vaccine-associated CD4 TCRs spanning spike, dominant at 160-218 and 743-854.

About this clone itself: The antigen is unknown.

Assay used: immunoSEQ multiplex PCR; TCRdb lists only in-frame clones, some missing. The profile shows some 150,000 clones, approximately 95% of them singletons. Specimen: peripheral blood, collected on day 0 of AZD1222 vaccination. The rearrangement joins TRBV29-1 to TRBJ1-1, with 10 bases matching TRBD1. This TCR was sampled from an adult in good health. In nucleotides, the CDR3 is TGCAGCGTTGCGGGACAGGGGACCACTGAAGCTTTCTTT. As protein: CSVAGQGTTEAFF.